These 19 T cell receptor beta chains were sequenced from one sample in a study of T cell responses to AZD1222 COVID-19 vaccine. Measured with immunoSEQ multiplex PCR; TCRdb has only the in-frame clones, and not every one. The repertoire consists of tens of thousands of clones, with about 90% occurring once and the leading ten covering 15% to 20%. The starting material was peripheral blood, obtained on day 0 of AZD1222 vaccination. The origin of the receptors is an adult in good health.

The chain has TRBV30 and TRBJ1-2; no reliable D call. The CDR3 runs to 13 residues. In germline, CDR1 is GTSNPN, CDR2 SVGIG (reference sequence). Trimming removed 0 bases at V and 5 bases at J, with 10 bases between. The CDR3 loop reads CAWSVLPGYGYTF. DNA for the CDR3: TGTGCCTGGAGTGTACTCCCCGGTTATGGCTACACCTTC.

The chain carries TRBV5-1 and TRBJ2-5; D may be TRBD1 or TRBD2 (7 bases each). Germline V gene data show CDR1 as SGHRS and CDR2 as YFSETQ. The CDR3 totals 16 residues. The V and J ends lost 0 bases and 4 bases respectively, with 16 bases between them. The CDR3 DNA reads TGCGCCAGCAGCTTGGCTGGGAGGGGGCAGGGAGAGACCCAGTACTTC. It codes for CASSLAGRGQGETQYF.

V and J are TRBV23-1 and TRBJ2-5, with D perhaps TRBD2 (6 bases). TRBV23-1 is noted as an ORF with a role that remains uncertain. With 0 bases removed from V and 5 bases from J, the gap between germline ends came to 19 bases. The CDR3 is 17 residues long. This CDR3 is CASSQSRCGVVQETQYF. The CDR3 DNA is TGCGCCAGCAGTCAATCACGGTGCGGGGTGGTGCAGGAGACCCAGTACTTC.

The CDR3 protein is CASSDSKGKGRTVNTEAFF. The CDR3 nucleotides read TGTGCCAGCAGTGACTCGAAGGGCAAAGGGCGGACAGTGAACACTGAAGCTTTCTTT. The chain employs TRBV6-4 and TRBJ1-1, with D possibly TRBD1 on 6 matching bases. From germline, CDR1 is MRHNA and CDR2 SNTAGT. The CDR3 length is 19 residues. V gave up 0 bases and J gave up 0 bases, with 20 bases separating them.

The rearrangement joins TRBV28 to TRBJ1-2; unclear D gene. V was trimmed by 5 bases and J by 1 base, leaving 23 bases between them. The CDR3 contains 18 residues. CDR1 and CDR2 from the germline V gene are MDHEN and SYDVKM. As DNA, the CDR3 is TGTGCCAGCAGTCCTCCTTACCTGGCGGTCCCTCATAACTATGGCTACACCTTC. This encodes CASSPPYLAVPHNYGYTF.

The chain uses TRBV4-3 and TRBJ2-1; D is unclear. Trimming left V 4 bases short and J 4 bases short, with 8 bases between. CDR1 LGHNA and CDR2 YSLEER come from the germline V gene. The CDR3 consists of 13 residues. The CDR3: CASSPNSYNEQFF. As DNA, the CDR3 is TGCGCCAGCAGCCCAAACTCTTACAATGAGCAGTTCTTC.

The V call is TRBV11-3, the J call TRBJ1-1; D is perhaps TRBD1 (6 bases). Germline CDR1 reads SGHNT; CDR2 reads YENEEA. Trimming took off 7 bases at V and 2 bases at J, with 14 bases between the two ends. The CDR3 is 14 residues long. DNA of the CDR3: TGTGCCAGCACCCCGGACAGCCTAAACACTGAAGCTTTCTTT. This translates into CASTPDSLNTEAFF.

This clone is classed as medium-sized (0.01 to 0.1%). The chain carries TRBV6-5 and TRBJ2-1; D is perhaps TRBD2 (6 bases). Germline V CDR1 and CDR2: MNHEY, SVGAGI. The CDR3 is made up of 15 amino acids. V lost 6 bases and J lost 0, with 12 bases in between. CDR3 sequence reads: CASRYSGSSYNEQFF. For the CDR3, the DNA is TGTGCCAGCAGGTATAGCGGTAGCTCCTACAATGAGCAGTTCTTC.

The CDR3 loop is CASSMSSREYGYTF. As DNA, the CDR3 is TGTGCCAGTAGTATGTCATCCAGGGAGTATGGCTACACCTTC. The chain recombines TRBV19 with TRBJ1-2, with D tentatively TRBD1 (5 bases). This CDR3 contains 14 residues. V was shortened by 3 bases and J by 5 bases, with 13 bases between the two germline ends. CDR1 LNHDA and CDR2 SQIVND come from the germline V gene (reference sequence).

The chain employs TRBV6-1 and TRBJ1-4; D uncertain. The V gene lost 2 bases and the J gene lost 8 bases, with 15 bases spanning the gap. Looked up from germline, CDR1 is MNHNS and CDR2 is SASEGT. The CDR3 has 15 amino acids. DNA for the CDR3: TGTGCCAGCAGTGAATTGGCCCTGCGAAAGGAAAAACTGTTTTTT. Translated: CASSELALRKEKLFF.

The V gene is TRBV9, the J gene TRBJ1-1, with a possible D match to TRBD1 (5 bases). Germline V lookup: CDR1 SGDLS, CDR2 YYNGEE. V lost 0 bases to trimming and J lost 1 base, with 13 bases between them. CDR3 length equals 16 residues. CDR3: CASSVAGARANTEAFF. The CDR3 region has the DNA TGTGCCAGCAGCGTAGCCGGCGCCAGGGCGAACACTGAAGCTTTCTTT. Complete variable domain (other parts from reference TRBV9 and TRBJ1-1): DSGVTQTPKHLITATGQRVTLRCSPRSGDLSVYWYQQSLDQGLQFLIQYYNGEERAKGNILERFSAQQFPDLHSELNLSSLELGDSALYFCASSVAGARANTEAFFGQGTRLTVV.

The chain uses TRBV9 and TRBJ1-1; D unclear. There are 13 residues in the CDR3. Between the trimmed V and J ends, which lost 4 bases and 5 bases, there was a span of 12 bases. Germline-derived CDR1 and CDR2 are SGDLS and YYNGEE. In nucleotides, the CDR3 is TGTGCCAGCAGCTCGAGGGATGGGACTGAAGCTTTCTTT. It is translated as CASSSRDGTEAFF.

The V gene is TRBV29-1, the J gene TRBJ1-1; TRBD1 is a possible D gene (6 bases). The V and J ends lost 6 bases and 0 bases respectively, with 14 bases between them. Germline values: CDR1 SQVTM, CDR2 ANQGSEA. This CDR3 is built from 14 residues. CDR3 residues: CSVRTVSMNTEAFF. The DNA of the CDR3 is TGCAGCGTCCGGACAGTTTCAATGAACACTGAAGCTTTCTTT.

This clone was recorded once. The chain has TRBV19 and TRBJ2-7; 12 positions agree with TRBD2. Trimming took 3 bases from V and 3 from J; bases not matched to a gene: 3. The CDR3 runs to 15 residues. Germline values: CDR1 LNHDA, CDR2 SQIVND (reference sequence). In nucleotides, the CDR3 is TGTGCCAGTAGTATGACTAGCGGGGGAGGCTACGAGCAGTACTTC. Translated: CASSMTSGGGYEQYF.

The chain recombines TRBV7-2 with TRBJ1-6; tentative D call: TRBD1 (5 bases). CDR1 and CDR2 (germline): SGHTA, FQGNSA. With 2 bases removed from V and 6 bases from J, the gap between germline ends came to 14 bases. The CDR3 sequence is 16 residues long. CDR3 residues: CASSLLQGLSNSPLHF. Written as DNA, the CDR3 is TGTGCCAGCAGCTTATTGCAGGGATTGAGTAATTCACCCCTCCACTTT.

The chain couples TRBV12-3 or TRBV12-4 to TRBJ2-5, with TRBD1 as a possible D gene (6 bases). The CDR3 is made up of 13 amino acids. V was pared by 4 bases and J by 3 bases, with 9 bases between. DNA for the CDR3: TGTGCCAGCAGTTCGGCAGGGGAAGAGACCCAGTACTTC. As protein: CASSSAGEETQYF.

This chain uses TRBV6-2 or TRBV6-3 with TRBJ1-5; 8 bases line up with TRBD1. The germline CDR1 and CDR2 sequences are MNHEY and SVGEGT. Losses at the gene ends were 6 bases for V and 6 bases for J; bases not matched to a gene: 7. The CDR3 is 14 residues long. The CDR3 reads CASSKGQAGQPQHF. CDR3 in DNA: TGTGCCAGCAGCAAGGGACAGGCTGGTCAGCCCCAGCATTTT.

The rearrangement links TRBV30 to TRBJ2-3, with D possibly called TRBD1 or TRBD2 (6 bases each). CDR3 length: 15 residues. CDR1 and CDR2 (germline): GTSNPN, SVGIG (reference sequence). V was clipped by 4 bases and J by 0 bases, with 14 bases between them. CDR3 sequence (DNA): TGTGCCTGGAAATCTACAGGGAGGAGCACAGATACGCAGTATTTT. Amino acids: CAWKSTGRSTDTQYF.

CDR3 protein: CASSRKGPGNSPLHF. CDR3 DNA sequence: TGTGCCAGCAGCCGAAAGGGGCCCGGTAATTCACCCCTCCACTTT. This rearrangement joins TRBV5-6 to TRBJ1-6, with D perhaps TRBD1 (5 bases). V shed 4 bases and J shed 6 bases, with 14 bases lying between them. Germline V gives CDR1 SGHDT, CDR2 YYEEEE. There are 15 residues in the CDR3.